The 15 T cell receptor beta chains presented below share a single source sample, sequenced in a study of T cells in localized non-small cell lung cancer. Assay: immunoSEQ multiplex PCR; the TCRdb copy retains only in-frame clones and omits some. Among around 50,000 clones, about 87% were seen once, and the ten largest hold about 17%. The sequences come from PBMCs, collected before any cancer treatment. All receptors derive from a female donor with stage II lung adenocarcinoma.

The rearrangement links TRBV5-6 to TRBJ2-1; the match to TRBD1 covers 8 bases. From germline, CDR1 is SGHDT and CDR2 YYEEEE. The CDR3 totals 17 residues. Trimming removed 2 bases from V and 7 bases from J; junction bases left unmatched: 14. CDR3 DNA: TGTGCCAGCAGCTTAGGACAGGGTAACTTCATCGGGAATGAGCAGTTCTTC. This encodes CASSLGQGNFIGNEQFF.

The CDR3 sequence is CASSLGGSDTQYF. CDR3 coding DNA: TGCGCCAGCAGCTTGGGGGGCTCCGATACGCAGTATTTT. The rearrangement links TRBV10-1 to TRBJ2-3; D may correspond to TRBD1 or TRBD2 (6 bases each). V lost 6 bases and J lost 6, with 13 bases in between. From germline, CDR1 is WNHNN and CDR2 SYGVQD (reference sequence). The CDR3 spans 13 residues.

The V call is TRBV20-1, the J call TRBJ2-7; TRBD2 is a possible D gene (6 bases). This CDR3 spans 11 amino acids. V was clipped by 3 bases and J by 7 bases, with 10 bases between them. Germline lookup yields CDR1 DFQATT and CDR2 SNEGSKA (reference sequence). The CDR3 coding sequence is TGCAGTGCTAGTCTAGGGAGGGAGCAGTACTTC. It specifies CSASLGREQYF.

This clone was counted once. The rearrangement links TRBV14 to TRBJ1-1; possible D gene TRBD1, 5 bases. Trimming stripped 2 bases from V and 4 bases from J, with 8 bases between. There are 13 residues in the CDR3. CDR1 is SGHDN, CDR2 FVKESK, per germline. The CDR3 region is CASSQYGGTEAFF. The CDR3 coding sequence is TGTGCCAGCAGCCAATACGGGGGCACTGAAGCTTTCTTT. The full variable domain, rest sourced from reference TRBV14 and TRBJ1-1, is EAGVTQFPSHSVIEKGQTVTLRCDPISGHDNLYWYRRVMGKEIKFLLHFVKESKQDESGMPNNRFLAERTGGTYSTLKVQPAELEDSGVYFCASSQYGGTEAFFGQGTRLTVV.

The chain links TRBV5-4 to TRBJ2-1; 12 bases map to TRBD2. Germline V gives CDR1 SGHNT, CDR2 YYREEE (reference sequence). The CDR3 is 16 amino acids. Unmatched junction bases numbered 2, after V lost 3 bases and J lost 1 base. CDR3 region: CASSWGTSGSYNEQFF. The CDR3 DNA reads as TGTGCCAGCAGCTGGGGGACTAGCGGGTCCTACAATGAGCAGTTCTTC.

The chain joins TRBV27 to TRBJ2-7, with D hard to call. The CDR3 length is 13 residues. Germline CDR1 reads MNHEY; CDR2 reads SMNVEV (reference sequence). Trimming left V 6 bases short and J 4 bases short, with 13 bases between. The CDR3: CASSDLTFYEQYF. The CDR3 DNA reads TGTGCCAGCAGCGACCTAACCTTTTACGAGCAGTACTTC.

The chain carries TRBV5-1 and TRBJ2-5; a weak D match, TRBD1 (6 bases). CDR3 length: 14 residues. Trimming left V 4 bases short and J 3 bases short, with 13 bases between. The germline CDR1 and CDR2 sequences are SGHRS and YFSETQ. CDR3 in amino acids: CASSPDRLEETQYF. The CDR3, as DNA: TGCGCCAGCAGCCCTGACAGGTTGGAAGAGACCCAGTACTTC.

The chain combines TRBV19 with TRBJ2-7; TRBD1 aligns across 10 bases. Germline values: CDR1 LNHDA, CDR2 SQIVND (reference sequence). The CDR3 has 16 amino acids. V trimming: 5 bases; J trimming: 0 bases; junction bases outside the gene matches: 7. The CDR3 DNA reads as TGTGCCAGTAGTCTGGAGGACAGGGGGACCTCCTACGAGCAGTACTTC. It codes for CASSLEDRGTSYEQYF.

In this sample, this clone turned up once. This chain uses TRBV11-2 with TRBJ1-2; 9 bases fit TRBD1. The CDR3 covers 14 residues. J lost 4 bases, V lost 1 base, and 1 base had no gene match. Germline lookup yields CDR1 SGHAT and CDR2 FQNNGV. The CDR3, as DNA: TGTGCCAGCAGCTTAGGACAGGGGGGCTATGGCTACACCTTC. This sequence encodes CASSLGQGGYGYTF. The full variable domain, with the rest looked up from reference TRBV11-2 and TRBJ1-2, is EAGVAQSPRYKIIEKRQSVAFWCNPISGHATLYWYQQILGQGPKLLIQFQNNGVVDDSQLPKDRFSAERLKGVDSTLKIQPAKLEDSAVYLCASSLGQGGYGYTFGSGTRLTVV.

The chain couples TRBV7-9 to TRBJ1-1; D is undetermined. Germline assignment: CDR1 SEHNR and CDR2 FQNEAQ (reference sequence). V shed 5 bases and J shed 1 base, with 8 bases lying between them. CDR3 length: 13 residues. The CDR3: CASSPGRNTEAFF. The CDR3 bases are TGTGCCAGCAGCCCCGGTCGGAACACTGAAGCTTTCTTT.

The V gene is TRBV7-2, the J gene TRBJ1-1; D possibly corresponds to TRBD1 (5 bases). This CDR3 has 14 residues. Germline loops: CDR1 SGHTA, CDR2 FQGNSA. Trimming took 5 bases from V and 2 from J, leaving 12 bases between them. CDR3: CASSRGDSNTEAFF. As DNA, the CDR3 is TGTGCCAGCAGCCGGGGGGATTCAAACACTGAAGCTTTCTTT.

The CDR3 DNA is TGTGCCAGCAGCTTAGTGGGACAGCGAGCTTTCTTT. Translated: CASSLVGQRAFF. The chain recombines TRBV11-2 with TRBJ1-1; 7 bases match TRBD1. V gave up 1 base and J gave up 10 bases; unmatched junction bases: 3. Germline-derived CDR1 and CDR2 are SGHAT and FQNNGV. The CDR3 has 12 amino acids.

The chain recombines TRBV7-9 with TRBJ1-1; 9 nucleotides match TRBD1. CDR1 and CDR2 from the germline V gene are SEHNR and FQNEAQ (reference sequence). The CDR3 totals 14 residues. V dropped 7 bases and J dropped 1; count of bases not matched to a gene: 4. CDR3 region: CASIEDRGNTEAFF. CDR3 in DNA: TGTGCCAGCATTGAGGACAGGGGGAACACTGAAGCTTTCTTT. The variable domain in full, completed from reference TRBV7-9 and TRBJ1-1, reads DTGVSQNPRHKITKRGQNVTFRCDPISEHNRLYWYRQTLGQGPEFLTYFQNEAQLEKSRLLSDRFSAERPKGSFSTLEIQRTEQGDSAMYLCASIEDRGNTEAFFGQGTRLTVV.

The chain carries TRBV5-1 and TRBJ1-2; the D is unclear. This CDR3 is 15 amino acids long. Germline V gene data show CDR1 as SGHRS and CDR2 as YFSETQ. V dropped 4 bases and J dropped 4 bases, with 17 bases sitting between them. The CDR3 DNA follows: TGCGCCAGCAGCCCCGACGGGGTGTTAGGCTATGGCTACACCTTC. Translating it yields CASSPDGVLGYGYTF.

The chain joins TRBV27 to TRBJ1-4; D perhaps matches TRBD1 (5 bases). Trimming left V 2 bases short and J 4 bases short, with 11 bases between. The length of the CDR3 is 15 residues. Germline values: CDR1 MNHEY, CDR2 SMNVEV (reference sequence). The CDR3 sequence: CASSLRLRVNEKLFF. The CDR3 DNA is TGTGCCAGCAGTTTAAGGCTCAGGGTTAATGAAAAACTGTTTTTT.